This T cell receptor beta chain derives from a study of blood T cells in healthy people across ages. Study results and caveats: Diversity was higher, and naive CD4+ cells more numerous, in long-lived donors than in aged donors. Older individuals had lower TCR beta diversity per million T cells (the decline was roughly linear).

Donation came from healthy Caucasian individuals in Russia who were aged 6 to 90. Total RNA amounts of at least 5.5 micrograms were extracted per sample. It was with a sample-barcoded 5' primer and a J-beta primer mix that a second PCR of roughly 6 to 12 cycles was run. TCRdb used MiXCR to reprocess the 5' RACE reads, holding one entry per CDR3 protein. The sample lists about 640,000 distinct CDR3 sequences, 40% to 45% occurring once. A word on this clonotype: The antigen is undetermined.

The CDR3 sequence is 16 residues long. The trim removed 5 bases at V and 10 bases at J, leaving 14 bases unmatched. Germline V CDR1 and CDR2: SGHTA, FQGNSA. This sequence originates from a man older than 75 in good health. The J gene is TRBJ2-1, the V gene TRBV7-2, with 10 bases lining up with TRBD2. Material: blood. The CDR3 nucleotides are TGTGCCAGCAGCCTCAGCGGGAGGGGACTCTCCTACGAGCAGTTCTTC. Its translation is CASSLSGRGLSYEQFF.